Listed below are T cell receptor beta chains from one sample, sequenced in a study of blood T cell repertoires in COVID-19. Clones were sequenced by immunoSEQ multiplex PCR, and TCRdb holds only the in-frame ones, with some missing. The sample lists over 200,000 clones; about nine tenths were seen once. The sequencing input was PBMCs or T cells enriched from blood (not recorded which). The receptors shown here come from a woman aged 50 to 60 in a cohort exposed to, infected with or recovered from COVID-19 (not recorded which). Both conserved end residues are part of each CDR3. D genes are given only for firm matches. Size tells how often a clone was seen (once, few, many) or the class of an expanded clone, and some rows leave it out.

>TRBV29-1|-|TRBJ1-2|-
CSVWGLNYGYTF
TGCAGCGTCTGGGGGCTCAACTATGGCTACACCTTC
>TRBV5-5|-|TRBJ1-1|TRBD1
CASSSSGGSTEAFF
TGTGCCAGCAGCTCTTCAGGGGGGTCCACTGAAGCTTTCTTT
>TRBV7-2|-|TRBJ2-2|TRBD2
CASSFRPSGDTGELFF
TGTGCCAGCAGCTTTCGGCCTAGCGGCGACACCGGGGAGCTGTTTTTT
>TRBV6-5|-|TRBJ1-5|-
CASAGEGGNQPQHF
TGTGCCAGCGCGGGGGAGGGTGGCAATCAGCCCCAGCATTTT
>TRBV7-9|-|TRBJ1-5|-
CASSLATGNQPQHF
TGTGCCAGCAGCTTAGCGACGGGAAATCAGCCCCAGCATTTT
>TRBV4-2|-|TRBJ1-2|-
CASSQDRGVGGYTF
TGTGCCAGCAGCCAAGACAGGGGTGTCGGTGGCTACACCTTC
>TRBV5-1|-|TRBJ2-5|-
CASSLLSQGLGETQYF
TGCGCCAGCAGCTTGCTCAGCCAGGGATTGGGGGAGACCCAGTACTTC
>TRBV3-1/TRBV3-2|-|TRBJ2-5|TRBD2
CASSARGGETQYF
TGTGCCAGCAGCGCCCGGGGGGGGGAGACCCAGTACTTC
>TRBV27|once|TRBJ2-1|TRBD2
CASSRGLAYGEQFF
TGTGCCAGCAGCAGGGGACTAGCTTATGGCGAGCAGTTCTTC
>TRBV2|-|TRBJ1-2|TRBD1
CASKKGQGRRGDGGYTF
TGTGCCAGCAAAAAGGGACAGGGGCGGCGTGGGGACGGCGGCTACACCTTC
>TRBV5-1|-|TRBJ1-1|-
CASSLVGRGNTEAFF
TGCGCCAGCAGCTTGGTGGGCAGGGGGAACACTGAAGCTTTCTTT
>TRBV27|-|TRBJ1-2|-
CASSLRKPLTANYGYTF
TGTGCCAGCAGTTTACGAAAACCCCTCACAGCTAACTATGGCTACACCTTC
>TRBV5-1|-|TRBJ1-4|TRBD1
CASSLDPGTEEKLFF
TGCGCCAGCAGCTTGGATCCCGGGACAGAAGAAAAACTGTTTTTT
>TRBV28|-|TRBJ2-1|TRBD1
CATVQGAAYNEQFF
TGTGCCACCGTACAGGGGGCAGCCTACAATGAGCAGTTCTTC
>TRBV6-1|-|TRBJ1-1|-
CASSEGRAEAFF
TGTGCCAGCAGTGAGGGCAGGGCTGAAGCTTTCTTT
>TRBV7-6|once|TRBJ2-5|TRBD2
CASSLEAGGLQETQYF
TGTGCCAGCAGCTTAGAGGCGGGGGGCCTCCAAGAGACCCAGTACTTC
>TRBV27|-|TRBJ1-1|TRBD1
CATKHGTGVTEAFF
TGTGCCACCAAACACGGGACAGGGGTCACTGAAGCTTTCTTT
>TRBV12-5|-|TRBJ1-2|-
CASGLGGPPTIGGYTF
TGTGCTAGTGGTTTGGGAGGGCCGCCCACTATAGGAGGCTACACCTTC
>TRBV3-1/TRBV3-2|-|TRBJ1-2|-
CASSRGQNYGYTF
TGTGCCAGCAGCCGAGGACAGAACTATGGCTACACCTTC
>TRBV29-1|-|TRBJ2-1|TRBD2
CSVWVAGGPSNEQFF
TGCAGCGTTTGGGTAGCGGGGGGGCCGAGCAATGAGCAGTTCTTC
>TRBV18|few|TRBJ1-5|-
CASSPNTAHSNQPQHF
TGTGCCAGCTCACCAAACACAGCCCATAGCAATCAGCCCCAGCATTTT
>TRBV18|-|TRBJ2-3|TRBD2
CASSRTSGGSTDTQYF
TGTGCCAGCTCACGGACTAGCGGGGGTAGCACAGATACGCAGTATTTT
>TRBV30|few|TRBJ1-1|-
CAWNGKNTEAFF
TGTGCCTGGAACGGTAAGAACACTGAAGCTTTCTTT
>TRBV5-4|-|TRBJ1-1|TRBD1
CASSPRGDNTEAFF
TGTGCCAGCAGCCCCAGGGGGGACAACACTGAAGCTTTCTTT
>TRBV7-2|-|TRBJ2-3|-
CASSLEWGSPDTQYF
TGTGCCAGCAGCTTAGAGTGGGGCTCCCCAGATACGCAGTATTTT
>TRBV20-1|-|TRBJ1-6|-
CSATDNSPLHF
TGCAGTGCCACAGATAATTCACCCCTCCACTTT
>TRBV7-9|-|TRBJ1-5|-
CASSSFRGYQPQHF
TGTGCCAGCAGCTCCTTTAGGGGGTATCAGCCCCAGCATTTT
>TRBV5-1|once|TRBJ2-1|TRBD2
CASSFVGLAGNEQFF
TGCGCCAGCAGCTTTGTGGGGCTAGCGGGCAATGAGCAGTTCTTC
>TRBV9|-|TRBJ1-1|-
CASSPIRRENTEAFF
TGTGCCAGCAGCCCGATCAGGAGGGAGAACACTGAAGCTTTCTTT
>TRBV4-1|once|TRBJ1-2|TRBD1
CASSPPNDQGAVYGYTF
TGCGCCAGCAGCCCACCGAACGATCAGGGGGCTGTGTATGGCTACACCTTC
>TRBV3-1/TRBV3-2|-|TRBJ1-2|-
CASSQARNYGYTF
TGTGCCAGCAGCCAAGCCAGAAACTATGGCTACACCTTC
>TRBV2|-|TRBJ1-1|TRBD1
CASTPDRASAGAFF
TGTGCCAGCACCCCCGACAGGGCCTCGGCGGGAGCTTTCTTT
>TRBV4-3|-|TRBJ1-3|TRBD1
CASSQDLGQGRNTIYF
TGCGCCAGCAGCCAAGATCTGGGACAGGGGAGAAACACCATATATTTT
>TRBV29-1|-|TRBJ2-5|TRBD1
CSVRTGRETQYF
TGCAGCGTTCGGACAGGGCGAGAGACCCAGTACTTC
>TRBV27|once|TRBJ2-1|TRBD2
CASSLWASGTHNEQFF
TGTGCCAGCAGTTTATGGGCTAGCGGGACCCACAATGAGCAGTTCTTC
>TRBV9|-|TRBJ2-3|-
CASSVRGGADTQYF
TGTGCCAGCAGCGTCCGAGGGGGGGCAGATACGCAGTATTTT
>TRBV27|-|TRBJ2-7|TRBD1
CASSLYTGGASYEQYF
TGTGCCAGCAGTCTCTATACAGGGGGCGCTTCCTACGAGCAGTACTTC
>TRBV19|few|TRBJ1-1|-
CASRYKEGTSTEAFF
TGTGCCAGTAGGTACAAGGAGGGAACTAGCACTGAAGCTTTCTTT
>TRBV7-2|-|TRBJ1-5|TRBD1
CASSLVGYSGTGINQPQHF
TGTGCCAGCAGCTTAGTCGGTTACTCCGGGACAGGGATCAATCAGCCCCAGCATTTT
>TRBV7-3|once|TRBJ2-7|TRBD2
CASSLTGGRYEQYF
TGTGCCAGCAGCCTAACCGGGGGGAGGTACGAGCAGTACTTC
>TRBV19|-|TRBJ2-5|-
CASSLAGGETQYF
TGTGCCAGTAGTCTCGCCGGGGGAGAGACCCAGTACTTC
>TRBV4-2|-|TRBJ2-1|-
CASSQDDNEQFF
TGTGCCAGCAGCCAAGACGACAATGAGCAGTTCTTC
>TRBV18|-|TRBJ2-7|TRBD1
CASSGTGGSYEQYF
TGTGCCAGCTCGGGGACAGGGGGGTCCTACGAGCAGTACTTC
>TRBV19|-|TRBJ1-2|TRBD1
CASTKAGTGYGYTF
TGTGCCAGTACTAAAGCCGGGACAGGGTATGGCTACACCTTC
>TRBV5-5|-|TRBJ1-5|-
CASSSLQGGGNQPQHF
TGTGCCAGCAGCTCGCTGCAGGGCGGCGGCAATCAGCCCCAGCATTTT
>TRBV7-2|-|TRBJ2-3|-
CASSPQGYHTDTQYF
TGTGCCAGCAGCCCACAGGGCTACCACACAGATACGCAGTATTTT
>TRBV28|-|TRBJ1-5|-
CASSLVGAKGNQPQHF
TGTGCCAGCAGTTTGGTTGGGGCTAAGGGCAATCAGCCCCAGCATTTT
>TRBV4-2|once|TRBJ2-2|-
CASSQDSGSGELFF
TGTGCCAGCAGCCAAGATTCGGGGTCCGGGGAGCTGTTTTTT
>TRBV6-1|-|TRBJ1-3|-
CASSGGRDTFSGNTIYF
TGTGCCAGCAGTGGCGGCCGGGACACTTTCTCTGGAAACACCATATATTTT
>TRBV28|-|TRBJ1-1|-
CASSLWGAEAFF
TGTGCCAGCAGTTTATGGGGGGCCGAGGCTTTCTTT
>TRBV5-1|-|TRBJ2-3|TRBD2
CASSHRASGGTDTQYF
TGCGCCAGCAGCCACCGGGCTAGCGGGGGTACAGATACGCAGTATTTT
>TRBV6-6|-|TRBJ1-6|TRBD1
CASSLTGGDSSPLHF
TGTGCCAGCAGTCTTACAGGGGGGGATAGTTCACCCCTCCACTTT
>TRBV11-3|-|TRBJ2-5|TRBD1
CASSKRTGERETQYF
TGTGCCAGCAGCAAACGGACAGGGGAGAGGGAGACCCAGTACTTC
>TRBV24-1|-|TRBJ1-5|-
CATSDGGYRDQPQHF
TGTGCCACCAGTGACGGCGGGTATAGAGATCAGCCCCAGCATTTT
>TRBV5-6|-|TRBJ2-3|TRBD2
CASSAGGLGTDTQYF
TGTGCCAGCAGCGCGGGGGGGCTCGGCACAGATACGCAGTATTTT
>TRBV29-1|-|TRBJ2-3|TRBD2
CSVRKRGGTDTQYF
TGCAGCGTCCGGAAGCGGGGGGGCACAGATACGCAGTATTTT
>TRBV7-3|-|TRBJ1-1|-
CASSLTSQQPNTEAFF
TGTGCCAGCAGCTTAACGTCACAGCAGCCGAACACTGAAGCTTTCTTT
>TRBV19|-|TRBJ1-5|TRBD1
CASSMGLGTAKQPQHF
TGTGCCAGTAGTATGGGCCTAGGGACAGCGAAACAGCCCCAGCATTTT
>TRBV7-8|few|TRBJ1-1|TRBD1
CASSSDRGNTEAFF
TGTGCCAGCAGCTCGGACAGGGGGAACACTGAAGCTTTCTTT